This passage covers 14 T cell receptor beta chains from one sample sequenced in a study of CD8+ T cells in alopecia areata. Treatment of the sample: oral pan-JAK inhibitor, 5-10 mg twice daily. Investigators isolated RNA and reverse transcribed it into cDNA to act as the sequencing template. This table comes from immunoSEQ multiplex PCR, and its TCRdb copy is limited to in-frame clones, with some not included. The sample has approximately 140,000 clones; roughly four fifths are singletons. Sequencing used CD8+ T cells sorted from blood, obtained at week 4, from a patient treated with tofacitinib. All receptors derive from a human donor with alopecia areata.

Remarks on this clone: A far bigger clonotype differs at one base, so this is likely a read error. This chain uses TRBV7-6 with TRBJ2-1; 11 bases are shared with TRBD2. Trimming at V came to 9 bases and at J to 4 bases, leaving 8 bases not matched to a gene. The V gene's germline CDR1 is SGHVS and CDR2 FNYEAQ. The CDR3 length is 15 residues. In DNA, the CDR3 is TGTGCCAGAAGCCTTACTAGCGGGGGTTACAATGAGCAGTTCTTC. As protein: CARSLTSGGYNEQFF.

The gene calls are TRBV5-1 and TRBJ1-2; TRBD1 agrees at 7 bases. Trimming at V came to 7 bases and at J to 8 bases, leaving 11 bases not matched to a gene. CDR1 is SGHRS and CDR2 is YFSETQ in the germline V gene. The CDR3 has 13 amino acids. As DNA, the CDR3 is TGCGCCAGCCGCAATGACAGGGATCGAGGCTACACCTTC. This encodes CASRNDRDRGYTF.

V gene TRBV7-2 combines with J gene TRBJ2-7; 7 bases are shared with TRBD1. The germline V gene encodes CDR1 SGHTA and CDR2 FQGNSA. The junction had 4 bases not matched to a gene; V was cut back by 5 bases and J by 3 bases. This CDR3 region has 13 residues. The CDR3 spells CASSTWTGYEQYF. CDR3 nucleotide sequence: TGTGCCAGCAGCACTTGGACAGGCTACGAGCAGTACTTC.

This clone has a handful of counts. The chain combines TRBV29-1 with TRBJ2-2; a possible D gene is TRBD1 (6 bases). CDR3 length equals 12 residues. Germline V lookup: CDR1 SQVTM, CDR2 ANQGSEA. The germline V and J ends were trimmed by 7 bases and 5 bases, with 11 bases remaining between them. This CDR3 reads CSAAGATGELFF. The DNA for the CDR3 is TGCAGCGCTGCAGGGGCAACCGGGGAGCTGTTTTTT.

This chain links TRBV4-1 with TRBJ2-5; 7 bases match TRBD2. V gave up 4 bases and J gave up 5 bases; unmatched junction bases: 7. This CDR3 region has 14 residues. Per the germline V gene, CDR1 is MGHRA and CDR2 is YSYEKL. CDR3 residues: CASSLGLEVETQYF. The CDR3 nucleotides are TGCGCCAGCAGCCTAGGACTAGAAGTGGAGACCCAGTACTTC.

Here the CDR3 DNA reads TGCAGCGTTGAAGATCCAAGAGGCAGGGGGCAAACTGAAGCTTTCTTT. It encodes CSVEDPRGRGQTEAFF. The chain couples TRBV29-1 to TRBJ1-1, with 8 bases lining up with TRBD1. This CDR3 contains 16 residues. The junction had 11 bases not matched to a gene; V was cut back by 0 bases and J by 5 bases. Germline lookup yields CDR1 SQVTM and CDR2 ANQGSEA.

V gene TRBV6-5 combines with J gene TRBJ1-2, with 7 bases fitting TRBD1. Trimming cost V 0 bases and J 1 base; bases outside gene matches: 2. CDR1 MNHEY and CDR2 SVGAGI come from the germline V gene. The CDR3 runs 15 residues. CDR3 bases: TGTGCCAGCAGTTACTCCCGGGACAGTAACTATGGCTACACCTTC. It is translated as CASSYSRDSNYGYTF.

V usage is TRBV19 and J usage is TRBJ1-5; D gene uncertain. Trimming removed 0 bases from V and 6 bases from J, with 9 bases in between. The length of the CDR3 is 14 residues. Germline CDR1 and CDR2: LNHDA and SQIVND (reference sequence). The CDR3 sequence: CASSIEGGTQPQHF. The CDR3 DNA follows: TGTGCCAGTAGTATAGAAGGAGGTACTCAGCCCCAGCATTTT.

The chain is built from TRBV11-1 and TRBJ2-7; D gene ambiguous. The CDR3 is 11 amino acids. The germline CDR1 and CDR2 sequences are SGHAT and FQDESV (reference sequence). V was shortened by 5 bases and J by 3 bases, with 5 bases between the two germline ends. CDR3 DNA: TGTGCCAGCAGCAACGGCTACGAGCAGTACTTC. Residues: CASSNGYEQYF.

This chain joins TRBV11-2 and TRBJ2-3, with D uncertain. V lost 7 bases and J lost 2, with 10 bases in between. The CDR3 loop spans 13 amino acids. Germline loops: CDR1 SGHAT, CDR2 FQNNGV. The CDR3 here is CASTDWATDTQYF. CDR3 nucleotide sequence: TGTGCCAGCACCGACTGGGCCACAGATACGCAGTATTTT.

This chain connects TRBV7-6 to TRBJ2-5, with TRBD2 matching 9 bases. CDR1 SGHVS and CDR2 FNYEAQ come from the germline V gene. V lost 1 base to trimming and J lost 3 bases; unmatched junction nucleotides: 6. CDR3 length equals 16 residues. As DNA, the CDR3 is TGTGCCAGCAGCTTAGTGGTAGCGGGGGCCGAAGAGACCCAGTACTTC. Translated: CASSLVVAGAEETQYF. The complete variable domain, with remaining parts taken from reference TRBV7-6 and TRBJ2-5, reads GAGVSQSPRYKVTKRGQDVALRCDPISGHVSLYWYRQALGQGPEFLTYFNYEAQQDKSGLPNDRFSAERPEGSISTLTIQRTEQRDSAMYRCASSLVVAGAEETQYFGPGTRLLVL.

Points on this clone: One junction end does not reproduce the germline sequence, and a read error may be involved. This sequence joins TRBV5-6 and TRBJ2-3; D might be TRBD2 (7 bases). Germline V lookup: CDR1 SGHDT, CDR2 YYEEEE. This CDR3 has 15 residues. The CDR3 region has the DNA TGTGCCAGCAACTTGCGGGGGCTTGCCACAGATACGCAGTATTTT. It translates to CASNLRGLATDTQYF.

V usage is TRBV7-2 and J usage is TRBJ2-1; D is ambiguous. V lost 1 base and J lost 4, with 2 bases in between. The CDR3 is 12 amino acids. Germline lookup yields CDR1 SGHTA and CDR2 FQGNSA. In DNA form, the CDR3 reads TGTGCCAGCAGCTTAGTATACAATGAGCAGTTCTTC. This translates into CASSLVYNEQFF.

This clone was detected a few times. The CDR3 nucleotides read TGTGCCAGCAGCTTGGCTAGCGAGAGCTCCTACGAGCAGTACTTC. Translating gives CASSLASESSYEQYF. This chain uses TRBV7-2 with TRBJ2-7, with a possible D match to TRBD2 (6 bases). In germline, CDR1 is SGHTA, CDR2 FQGNSA. The germline V and J ends were trimmed by 3 bases and 0 bases, with 12 bases remaining between them. CDR3 length: 15 residues.